The entry below gives a single T cell receptor beta chain sequence along with its context. Its antigen is not known. The data are from a study of T cell responses to AZD1222 COVID-19 vaccine. Study-wide findings and caveats: Among those given AZD1222, only five to seven were seropositive at baseline. In a largely white British group with more females than males, clonal diversity was possibly underestimated.

CDR3 length equals 16 residues. V lost 0 bases and J lost 8, with 18 bases in between. CDR1 is SGHTS and CDR2 is YDEGEE in the germline V gene. Only in-frame clones appear in the TCRdb table, and some are missing; sequencing was by immunoSEQ multiplex PCR. Of approximately 100,000 clones listed, 80% to 90% are singletons. The TCR sequence derives from an adult in good health. The sample in question was peripheral blood, obtained on day 0 of AZD1222 vaccination. The rearrangement links TRBV5-8 to TRBJ2-1, with a weak D call TRBD2 (7 bases). Written as DNA, the CDR3 is TGTGCCAGCAGCTTGGTTGGGGGGGGCCCTGTCGATGAGCAGTTCTTC. Amino acids: CASSLVGGGPVDEQFF.